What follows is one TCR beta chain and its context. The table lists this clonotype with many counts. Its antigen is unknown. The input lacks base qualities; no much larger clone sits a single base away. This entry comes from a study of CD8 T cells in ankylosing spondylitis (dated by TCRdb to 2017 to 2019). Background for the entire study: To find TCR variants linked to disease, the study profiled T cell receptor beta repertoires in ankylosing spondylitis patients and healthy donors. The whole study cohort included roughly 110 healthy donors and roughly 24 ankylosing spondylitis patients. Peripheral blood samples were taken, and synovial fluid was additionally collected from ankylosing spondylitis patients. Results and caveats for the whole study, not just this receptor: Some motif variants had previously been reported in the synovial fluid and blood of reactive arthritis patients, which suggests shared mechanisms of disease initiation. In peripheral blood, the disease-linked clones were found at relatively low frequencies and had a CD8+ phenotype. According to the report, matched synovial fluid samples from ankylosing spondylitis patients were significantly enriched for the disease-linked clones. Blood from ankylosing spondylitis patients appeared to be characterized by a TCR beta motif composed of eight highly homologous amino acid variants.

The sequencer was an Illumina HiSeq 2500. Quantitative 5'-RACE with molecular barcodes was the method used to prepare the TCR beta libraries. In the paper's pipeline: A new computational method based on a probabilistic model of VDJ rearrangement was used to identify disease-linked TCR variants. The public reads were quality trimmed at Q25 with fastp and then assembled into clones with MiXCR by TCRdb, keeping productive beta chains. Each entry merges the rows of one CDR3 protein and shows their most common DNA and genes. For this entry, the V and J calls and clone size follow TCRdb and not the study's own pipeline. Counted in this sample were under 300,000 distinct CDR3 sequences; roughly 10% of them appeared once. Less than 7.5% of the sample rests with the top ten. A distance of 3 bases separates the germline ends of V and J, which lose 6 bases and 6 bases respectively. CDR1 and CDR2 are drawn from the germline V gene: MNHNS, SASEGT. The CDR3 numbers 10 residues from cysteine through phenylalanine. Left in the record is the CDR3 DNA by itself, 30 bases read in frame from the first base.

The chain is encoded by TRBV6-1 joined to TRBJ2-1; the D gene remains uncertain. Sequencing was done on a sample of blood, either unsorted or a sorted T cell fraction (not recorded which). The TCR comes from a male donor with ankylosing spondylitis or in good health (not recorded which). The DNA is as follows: TGTGCCAGCAGGGTCAATGAGCAGTTCTTC. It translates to CASRVNEQFF.